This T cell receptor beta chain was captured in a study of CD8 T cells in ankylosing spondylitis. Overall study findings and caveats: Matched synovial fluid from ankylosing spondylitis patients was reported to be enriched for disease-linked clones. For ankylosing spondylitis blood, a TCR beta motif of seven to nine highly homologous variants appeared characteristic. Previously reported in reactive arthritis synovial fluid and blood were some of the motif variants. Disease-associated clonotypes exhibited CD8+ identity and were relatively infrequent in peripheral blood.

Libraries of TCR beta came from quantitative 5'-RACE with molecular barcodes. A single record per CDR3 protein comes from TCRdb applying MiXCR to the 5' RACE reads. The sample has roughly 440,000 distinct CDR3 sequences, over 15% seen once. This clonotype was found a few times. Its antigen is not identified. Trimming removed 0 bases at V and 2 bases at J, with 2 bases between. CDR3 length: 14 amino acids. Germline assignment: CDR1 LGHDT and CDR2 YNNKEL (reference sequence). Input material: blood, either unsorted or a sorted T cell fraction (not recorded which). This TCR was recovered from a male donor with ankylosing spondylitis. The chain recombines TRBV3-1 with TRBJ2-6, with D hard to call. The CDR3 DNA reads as TGTGCCAGCAGCCAAGATCCTGGGGCCAACGTCCTGACTTTC. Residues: CASSQDPGANVLTF. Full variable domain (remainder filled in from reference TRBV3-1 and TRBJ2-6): DTAVSQTPKYLVTQMGNDKSIKCEQNLGHDTMYWYKQDSKKFLKIMFSYNNKELIINETVPNRFSPKSPDKAHLNLHINSLELGDSAVYFCASSQDPGANVLTFGAGSRLTVL.